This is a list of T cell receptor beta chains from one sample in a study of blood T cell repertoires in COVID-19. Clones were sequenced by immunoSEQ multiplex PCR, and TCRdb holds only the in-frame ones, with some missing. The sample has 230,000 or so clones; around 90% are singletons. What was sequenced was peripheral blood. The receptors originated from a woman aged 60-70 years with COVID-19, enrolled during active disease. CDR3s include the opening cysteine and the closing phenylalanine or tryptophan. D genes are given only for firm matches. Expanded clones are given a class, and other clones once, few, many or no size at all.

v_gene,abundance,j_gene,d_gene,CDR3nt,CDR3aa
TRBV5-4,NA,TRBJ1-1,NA,TGTGCCAGCAGCTTATACAGGAACATTGAAGCTTTCTTT,CASSLYRNIEAFF
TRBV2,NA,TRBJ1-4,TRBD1,TGTGCCAGCAGGTTACAGGGGAGGAGTGAAAAACTGTTTTTT,CASRLQGRSEKLFF
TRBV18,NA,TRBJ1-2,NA,TGTGCCAGCTCACCACAACAGGGTTCTAACTATGGCTACACCTTC,CASSPQQGSNYGYTF
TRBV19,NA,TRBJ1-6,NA,TGTGCCACCCAGGAGGGCCGGTCCTATAATTCACCCCTCCACTTT,CATQEGRSYNSPLHF
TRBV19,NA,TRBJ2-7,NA,TGTGCCAGTTTCAACGGACTCCTTTACTTC,CASFNGLLYF
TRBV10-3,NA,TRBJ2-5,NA,TGTGCCATCAAGCCCGGTGGGCGTTTGGAGACCCAGTACTTC,CAIKPGGRLETQYF
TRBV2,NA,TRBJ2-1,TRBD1,TGTGCCAGCAGTGAAGAGGGACAGGGGTTCTTC,CASSEEGQGFF
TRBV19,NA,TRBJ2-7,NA,TGTGCCAGTCTCGACGAGCAGTACTTC,CASLDEQYF
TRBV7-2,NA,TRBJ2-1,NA,TGTGCCAGCAGCCCCGGCGGGGCCTCCTACAATGAGCAGTTCTTC,CASSPGGASYNEQFF
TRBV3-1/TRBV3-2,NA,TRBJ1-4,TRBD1,TGTGCCAGCAGTATACCGGGACAGGGAGATGAAAAACTGTTTTTT,CASSIPGQGDEKLFF
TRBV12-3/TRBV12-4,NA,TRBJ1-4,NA,TGTGCCAGCAGTTCCAGGGTGTATGAAAAACTGTTTTTT,CASSSRVYEKLFF
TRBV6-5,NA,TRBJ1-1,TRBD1,TGTGCCAGCAGTTTCCCGAAGCAGGGGGCGAGTGAAGCTTTCTTT,CASSFPKQGASEAFF
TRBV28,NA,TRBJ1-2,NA,TGTGCCAGCAGTTTAACAGTGAACTATGGCTACACCTTC,CASSLTVNYGYTF
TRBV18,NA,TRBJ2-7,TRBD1,TGTGCCAGCTCACCAGACAGGGTCAACGAGCAGTACTTC,CASSPDRVNEQYF
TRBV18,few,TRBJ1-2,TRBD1,TGTGCCAGCTCAGTAGACAGGGAGCGTGGCTACACCTTC,CASSVDRERGYTF
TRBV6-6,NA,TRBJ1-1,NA,TGTGCCAGCAGTCCTATCCCCCCCAGTGAGGGTGAAGCTTTCTTT,CASSPIPPSEGEAFF
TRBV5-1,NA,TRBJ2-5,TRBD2,TGCGCCAGCAGCCCACAAATCTGGGGGGGAGGAATGGAGACCCAGTACTTC,CASSPQIWGGGMETQYF
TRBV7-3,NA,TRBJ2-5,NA,TGTGCCAGCAGCCTGGGGGAGCTACAGGGAAGACAAGAGACCCAGTACTTC,CASSLGELQGRQETQYF
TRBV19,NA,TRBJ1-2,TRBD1,TGTGCCAGTACCCCCCGGGACAGGGCTAGTTATGGCTACACCTTC,CASTPRDRASYGYTF
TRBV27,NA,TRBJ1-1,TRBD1,TGTGCCAGCAGTTCACTTGTAATAGGGCAGGGGGAGGCTTCGGGCACTGAAGCTTTCTTT,CASSSLVIGQGEASGTEAFF
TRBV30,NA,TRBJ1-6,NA,TGTGCCTGGAGTGTACCACAGAGACAATATTCACCCCTCCACTTT,CAWSVPQRQYSPLHF
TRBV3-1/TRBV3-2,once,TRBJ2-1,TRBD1,TGTGCCAGCAGCCCCCCGGGACAGGGGTATAATGAGCAGTTCTTC,CASSPPGQGYNEQFF
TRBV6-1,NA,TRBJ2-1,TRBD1,TGTGCCAGCAGTGAAACGACAGGGGGCTGGAATGAGCAGTTCTTC,CASSETTGGWNEQFF
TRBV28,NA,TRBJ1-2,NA,TGTGCCAGCAGTTTATTCCCCGGGGATGGCTACACCTTC,CASSLFPGDGYTF
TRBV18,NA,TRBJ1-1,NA,TGTGCCAGCTCAGCAGGGGCCCGCACTGAAGCTTTCTTT,CASSAGARTEAFF
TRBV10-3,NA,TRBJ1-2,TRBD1,TGTGCCATATCCCGGACAGGGGGCGCCGGCTACACCTTC,CAISRTGGAGYTF
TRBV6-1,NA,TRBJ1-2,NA,TGTGCCAGCAGTGAAGCGCTTCTTGGGCTTGCTAACTATGGCTACACCTTC,CASSEALLGLANYGYTF
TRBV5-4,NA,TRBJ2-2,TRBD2,TGTGCCAGCAGCCGGACTAGCAGCGGGGAGCTGTTTTTT,CASSRTSSGELFF
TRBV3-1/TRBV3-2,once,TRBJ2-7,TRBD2,TGTGCCAGCAGCCATCCGTGGGCGGGGGGGCGATTCGAGCAGTACTTC,CASSHPWAGGRFEQYF
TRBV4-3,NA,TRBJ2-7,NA,TGCGCCAGCAGCCAAGAGACAGGAAAGGTCTACGAGCAGTACTTC,CASSQETGKVYEQYF
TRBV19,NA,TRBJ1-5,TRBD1,TGTGCCAGTAGCAGATTACCAGGGGGGCGTCAGCCCCAGCATTTT,CASSRLPGGRQPQHF
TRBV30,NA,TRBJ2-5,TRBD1,TGTGCCTGGAGTATCCCGGACAGGTACCAAGAGACCCAGTACTTC,CAWSIPDRYQETQYF